The 18 T cell receptor beta chains presented below share a single source sample, sequenced in a study of T cell responses to AZD1222 COVID-19 vaccine. The repertoire was sequenced with immunoSEQ multiplex PCR; TCRdb's copy has only in-frame clones and lacks some. The sample shows some 130,000 clones, around 93% of them seen only once. Specimen: peripheral blood, collected on day 0 of AZD1222 vaccination. These receptors were taken from an adult in good health.

The chain carries TRBV9 and TRBJ1-1; TRBD1 aligns across 8 bases. Germline CDR1 is SGDLS and CDR2 is YYNGEE. The CDR3 length is 15 residues. V shed 4 bases and J 1 base; nucleotides not matched to a gene: 6. CDR3 in amino acids: CASSLQDRANTEAFF. The CDR3 DNA follows: TGTGCCAGCAGCCTTCAGGACAGGGCGAACACTGAAGCTTTCTTT.

This clone was observed a single time. This sequence joins TRBV6-2 or TRBV6-3 and TRBJ1-5; 8 nucleotides line up with TRBD1. Germline V gene sequence: CDR1 MNHEY, CDR2 SVGEGT. The CDR3 runs 15 residues. V was pared by 4 bases and J by 4 bases, with 6 bases of the junction left unmatched. The CDR3 DNA is TGTGCCAGCAGTTCCCGGGACAGGTCAAATCAGCCCCAGCATTTT. Translated, it gives CASSSRDRSNQPQHF.

V is TRBV11-3 and J is TRBJ1-4, with D possibly being TRBD1 (6 bases). The V end lost 2 bases, the J end lost 4 bases, and 14 bases lay between the germline ends. Germline lookup yields CDR1 SGHNT and CDR2 YENEEA. The CDR3 has 16 amino acids. DNA for the CDR3: TGTGCCAGCAGCTTACGGGGGCAGGGACTTAATGAAAAACTGTTTTTT. Its protein product is CASSLRGQGLNEKLFF.

This chain links TRBV2 with TRBJ1-1; D not resolved. Germline-derived CDR1 and CDR2 are SNHLY and FYNNEI. Between the trimmed V and J ends, which lost 7 bases and 0 bases, there was a span of 15 bases. CDR3 length: 15 residues. DNA for the CDR3: TGTGCCAGCACGCTGACTCATCCTCTGAACACTGAAGCTTTCTTT. Translation: CASTLTHPLNTEAFF. Combining the CDR3 with reference TRBV2 and TRBJ1-1 gives the whole variable domain EPEVTQTPSHQVTQMGQEVILRCVPISNHLYFYWYRQILGQKVEFLVSFYNNEISEKSEIFDDQFSVERPDGSNFTLKIRSTKLEDSAMYFCASTLTHPLNTEAFFGQGTRLTVV.

The chain links TRBV7-6 to TRBJ2-5, with D maybe TRBD2 (6 bases). V was clipped by 1 base and J by 4 bases, with 13 bases between them. The germline gives CDR1 SGHVS, CDR2 FNYEAQ. The CDR3 consists of 15 residues. CDR3 sequence: CASSLGRGSGETQYF. In nucleotides, the CDR3 is TGTGCCAGCAGCTTAGGGAGGGGCTCGGGAGAGACCCAGTACTTC.

The chain is built from TRBV6-2 or TRBV6-3 and TRBJ1-1; 7 bases map to TRBD1. The CDR3 has 13 residues. CDR1 is MNHEY, CDR2 SVGEGT, per germline. Trimming removed 6 bases from V and 4 bases from J; junction bases left unmatched: 5. The DNA of the CDR3 is TGTGCCAGCAGCCTCGACAGGGCCACTGAAGCTTTCTTT. Its translation is CASSLDRATEAFF.

In DNA form, the CDR3 reads TGTGCCAGCAGTACCGCAGGTTCAGAGGATGAAAAACTGTTTTTT. Protein sequence: CASSTAGSEDEKLFF. The chain couples TRBV6-2 or TRBV6-3 to TRBJ1-4, with D unclear. The CDR3 covers 15 residues. CDR1 and CDR2 from the germline V gene are MNHEY and SVGEGT. V lost 5 bases and J 6 bases, leaving 16 bases between the germline ends.

V gene TRBV28 combines with J gene TRBJ1-5; D unclear. The CDR3 runs to 16 residues. Per the germline V gene, CDR1 is MDHEN and CDR2 is SYDVKM. Trimming pared 5 bases from V and 0 bases from J, leaving 14 bases between. CDR3 in DNA: TGTGCCAGCAGTCTCTCGGCCGGGCTTAGCAATCAGCCCCAGCATTTT. Its protein is CASSLSAGLSNQPQHF.

The V call is TRBV6-1, the J call TRBJ1-1; 7 nucleotides line up with TRBD1. Per the germline V gene, CDR1 is MNHNS and CDR2 is SASEGT. The CDR3 is made up of 18 amino acids. With 4 bases clipped from V and 4 bases from J, the junction kept 18 bases outside the gene matches. The chain's CDR3 is CASSASTAGGEVSTEAFF. Here the CDR3 DNA reads TGTGCCAGCAGTGCGAGTACGGCAGGGGGTGAGGTGAGCACTGAAGCTTTCTTT.

The table lists this clone with a count of one. The rearrangement uses TRBV2 and TRBJ2-5; D might be TRBD1 (6 bases). CDR1 is SNHLY, CDR2 FYNNEI, per germline. CDR3 size: 12 residues. V was clipped by 6 bases and J by 2 bases, with 7 bases between them. The CDR3 sequence: CASRGGQETQYF. The CDR3 DNA reads as TGTGCCAGCAGAGGGGGACAAGAGACCCAGTACTTC.

The rearrangement joins TRBV12-3 or TRBV12-4 to TRBJ1-1, with D hard to call. V was shortened by 3 bases and J by 10 bases, with 12 bases between the two germline ends. The CDR3 sequence is 12 residues long. The CDR3 coding sequence is TGTGCCAGCAGTTTTGGTCAGGCATCAGCTTTCTTT. Translating it yields CASSFGQASAFF.

This chain joins TRBV9 and TRBJ2-1; D possibly matches TRBD1 or TRBD2 (5 bases each). Trimming took 0 bases from V and 8 from J, leaving 15 bases between them. Germline V lookup: CDR1 SGDLS, CDR2 YYNGEE. CDR3 length equals 15 residues. The CDR3 nucleotides read TGTGCCAGCAGCGTAGAAGGGGTCAAGGGAGATGAGCAGTTCTTC. Its translation: CASSVEGVKGDEQFF.

The rearrangement joins TRBV27 to TRBJ1-4; D ambiguous. V lost 1 base and J lost 6, with 12 bases in between. Germline V CDR1 and CDR2: MNHEY, SMNVEV (reference sequence). The CDR3 is made up of 15 amino acids. The CDR3 DNA reads as TGTGCCAGCAGTTTATACCTGGACGGTTATGAAAAACTGTTTTTT. Translation: CASSLYLDGYEKLFF.

The genes are TRBV7-9 and TRBJ1-4; D is ambiguous. The CDR3 loop spans 15 amino acids. The germline V gene encodes CDR1 SEHNR and CDR2 FQNEAQ (reference sequence). V was cut by 1 base and J by 3 bases, with 9 bases left in between. CDR3 in DNA: TGTGCCAGCAGCTTAGGCCAGAGCCCTAATGAAAAACTGTTTTTT. As protein: CASSLGQSPNEKLFF.

The genes are TRBV5-5 and TRBJ1-2; D uncertain. CDR3 length equals 15 residues. V was shortened by 4 bases and J by 5 bases, with 18 bases between the two germline ends. Germline loops: CDR1 SGHKS, CDR2 YYEKEE (reference sequence). CDR3 residues: CASSREAVGPYGYTF. CDR3 coding DNA: TGTGCCAGCAGCCGTGAGGCGGTAGGACCTTATGGCTACACCTTC.

CDR3 nucleotides: TGTGCCAGCAGCATGCGAAGGACAGGGACGGGTGCAGATACGCAGTATTTT. Amino acids: CASSMRRTGTGADTQYF. The chain combines TRBV5-6 with TRBJ2-3; 8 bases are a match to TRBD1. The germline gives CDR1 SGHDT, CDR2 YYEEEE. The CDR3 is made up of 17 amino acids. The trim removed 4 bases at V and 4 bases at J, leaving 14 bases unmatched.

The chain employs TRBV5-4 and TRBJ2-3, with a tentative D call TRBD2 (6 bases). Germline CDR1 is SGHNT and CDR2 is YYREEE (reference sequence). The V end was cut by 2 bases, the J end by 0 bases, with 7 bases between. The CDR3 consists of 14 residues. The CDR3 DNA is TGTGCCAGCAGCTTAGCGGGTAGCACAGATACGCAGTATTTT. Its translation is CASSLAGSTDTQYF. Complete variable domain (other parts from reference TRBV5-4 and TRBJ2-3): ETGVTQSPTHLIKTRGQQVTLRCSSQSGHNTVSWYQQALGQGPQFIFQYYREEENGRGNFPPRFSGLQFPNYSSELNVNALELDDSALYLCASSLAGSTDTQYFGPGTRLTVL.

The chain uses TRBV19 and TRBJ1-5; 8 bases fit TRBD1. Germline CDR1 reads LNHDA; CDR2 reads SQIVND (reference sequence). Trimming removed 1 base from V and 6 bases from J; junction bases left unmatched: 5. The length of the CDR3 is 15 residues. CDR3 loop: CASSIGTGRFQPQHF. The CDR3 DNA is TGTGCCAGTAGTATAGGGACAGGGAGGTTTCAGCCCCAGCATTTT.